A selection of T cell receptor beta chains follows, all from one sample in a study of blood T cell dynamics during melanoma immunotherapy. Repertoires were generated with immunoSEQ multiplex PCR, while TCRdb's copy carries only in-frame clones and drops some. The data contain 11,000 or so clones, around four fifths of them singletons. The source was blood, collected from a patient treated with checkpoint blockade. The receptor source for this set is a human donor with melanoma. Both conserved end residues are part of each CDR3. Each record gives: CDR3 protein, CDR3 DNA, D gene, J gene, clone size, V gene. The D gene is left open where the match is weak. Only some rows state a clone size, as once, few, many or a class for expanded clones.

cdr3_aa: CASSDTGTSLFDEQYF; cdr3_nt: TGCGCCAGCAGCGACACCGGGACTAGTCTTTTTGACGAGCAGTACTTC; d_call: TRBD2; j_call: TRBJ2-7; clone_size: -; v_call: TRBV10-2
cdr3_aa: CASSLGGGAGGPYNEQFF; cdr3_nt: TGTGCCAGCAGCTTAGGGGGCGGAGCGGGGGGCCCATACAATGAGCAGTTCTTC; d_call: TRBD2; j_call: TRBJ2-1; clone_size: -; v_call: TRBV11-3
cdr3_aa: CASSLDSGPQETQYF; cdr3_nt: TGCGCCAGCAGCTTGGATAGCGGACCTCAAGAGACCCAGTACTTC; d_call: -; j_call: TRBJ2-5; clone_size: -; v_call: TRBV5-1
cdr3_aa: CAISESNRGDSPLHF; cdr3_nt: TGTGCCATCAGTGAGTCTAACAGGGGGGATTCACCCCTCCACTTT; d_call: TRBD1; j_call: TRBJ1-6; clone_size: -; v_call: TRBV10-3
cdr3_aa: CASNTGSRPPQHF; cdr3_nt: TGTGCCAGCAATACAGGGTCTCGTCCGCCCCAGCATTTT; d_call: -; j_call: TRBJ1-5; clone_size: -; v_call: TRBV28
cdr3_aa: CATSRGTGGYTEAFF; cdr3_nt: TGTGCCACCAGCAGGGGAACAGGGGGGTACACTGAAGCTTTCTTT; d_call: TRBD1; j_call: TRBJ1-1; clone_size: -; v_call: TRBV15
cdr3_aa: CASSPPGRGEAFF; cdr3_nt: TGTGCCAGCAGCCCCCCCGGGAGAGGTGAAGCTTTCTTT; d_call: -; j_call: TRBJ1-1; clone_size: -; v_call: TRBV7-9
cdr3_aa: CASSLVSGAGNTIYF; cdr3_nt: TGCGCCAGCAGCTTGGTATCAGGGGCTGGAAACACCATATATTTT; d_call: -; j_call: TRBJ1-3; clone_size: -; v_call: TRBV5-1
cdr3_aa: CASSPRQGYGYTF; cdr3_nt: TGTGCCAGCAGCCCCCGACAGGGTTATGGCTACACCTTC; d_call: TRBD1; j_call: TRBJ1-2; clone_size: -; v_call: TRBV7-2
cdr3_aa: CASSQGNTEAFF; cdr3_nt: TGTGCCAGCAGCCAGGGGAACACTGAAGCTTTCTTT; d_call: -; j_call: TRBJ1-1; clone_size: -; v_call: TRBV7-6
cdr3_aa: CASTYSGNTIYF; cdr3_nt: TGTGCCAGCACCTACTCTGGAAACACCATATATTTT; d_call: -; j_call: TRBJ1-3; clone_size: -; v_call: TRBV2
cdr3_aa: CASSLVLSDEQFF; cdr3_nt: TGTGCCAGCAGCTTAGTCCTAAGTGATGAGCAGTTCTTC; d_call: -; j_call: TRBJ2-1; clone_size: -; v_call: TRBV7-2
cdr3_aa: CASSPLPTSTEAFF; cdr3_nt: TGTGCCAGCAGCCCCCTCCCGACCAGCACTGAAGCTTTCTTT; d_call: -; j_call: TRBJ1-1; clone_size: -; v_call: TRBV5-4
cdr3_aa: CSVYYGEGYGYTF; cdr3_nt: TGCAGCGTGTATTACGGGGAGGGCTATGGCTACACCTTC; d_call: -; j_call: TRBJ1-2; clone_size: -; v_call: TRBV29-1
cdr3_aa: CASSYSRTASNQPQHF; cdr3_nt: TGTGCCAGCAGTTACTCACGGACAGCTAGCAATCAGCCCCAGCATTTT; d_call: -; j_call: TRBJ1-5; clone_size: -; v_call: TRBV6-5
cdr3_aa: CASSLTSGRLFF; cdr3_nt: TGTGCCAGCAGCCTGACTAGCGGGCGGCTGTTCTTC; d_call: TRBD2; j_call: TRBJ2-1; clone_size: -; v_call: TRBV7-3
cdr3_aa: CASSLRRGGTGVDNEQFF; cdr3_nt: TGTGCCAGCAGCTTAAGGCGAGGGGGGACAGGAGTGGACAATGAGCAGTTCTTC; d_call: TRBD1; j_call: TRBJ2-1; clone_size: -; v_call: TRBV7-9
cdr3_aa: CASSQERGFLTDTQYF; cdr3_nt: TGTGCCAGCAGCCAAGAGCGGGGGTTTCTCACAGATACGCAGTATTTT; d_call: TRBD2; j_call: TRBJ2-3; clone_size: -; v_call: TRBV14
cdr3_aa: CASSNEGTGNTEAFF; cdr3_nt: TGTGCCAGCAGCAATGAGGGTACTGGGAACACTGAAGCTTTCTTT; d_call: -; j_call: TRBJ1-1; clone_size: few; v_call: TRBV21-1
cdr3_aa: CASIDRAATEAFF; cdr3_nt: TGCGCCAGCATCGACAGGGCGGCGACTGAAGCTTTCTTT; d_call: TRBD1; j_call: TRBJ1-1; clone_size: -; v_call: TRBV10-2
cdr3_aa: CASSPNSNEQFF; cdr3_nt: TGTGCCAGCTCACCTAACTCAAATGAGCAGTTCTTC; d_call: -; j_call: TRBJ2-1; clone_size: -; v_call: TRBV18
cdr3_aa: CASSQDRDGYGYTF; cdr3_nt: TGTGCCAGCTCACAGGACAGGGATGGCTATGGCTACACCTTC; d_call: TRBD1; j_call: TRBJ1-2; clone_size: -; v_call: TRBV18
cdr3_aa: CASSSGSYFMNTEAFF; cdr3_nt: TGTGCCAGCAGCTCGGGATCTTATTTTATGAACACTGAAGCTTTCTTT; d_call: -; j_call: TRBJ1-1; clone_size: -; v_call: TRBV11-2
cdr3_aa: CASSHFDVWESYEQYF; cdr3_nt: TGCGCCAGCAGCCACTTTGATGTGTGGGAAAGCTACGAGCAGTACTTC; d_call: -; j_call: TRBJ2-7; clone_size: -; v_call: TRBV4-3
cdr3_aa: CASSVGQGSEKLFF; cdr3_nt: TGTGCCAGCAGTGTGGGACAGGGGAGTGAAAAACTGTTTTTT; d_call: TRBD1; j_call: TRBJ1-4; clone_size: -; v_call: TRBV2
cdr3_aa: CASSPGLGERSYEQYF; cdr3_nt: TGTGCCAGCAGCCCCGGGCTAGGGGAGCGATCCTACGAGCAGTACTTC; d_call: -; j_call: TRBJ2-7; clone_size: once; v_call: TRBV9
cdr3_aa: CASSPRAGRGTTEAFF; cdr3_nt: TGTGCCAGCAGCCCAAGAGCAGGACGGGGGACGACTGAAGCTTTCTTT; d_call: -; j_call: TRBJ1-1; clone_size: -; v_call: TRBV14
cdr3_aa: CASSVDGQGAYNEQFF; cdr3_nt: TGTGCCAGCAGCGTAGACGGACAGGGGGCCTACAATGAGCAGTTCTTC; d_call: TRBD1; j_call: TRBJ2-1; clone_size: -; v_call: TRBV9
cdr3_aa: CASARDRADEQFF; cdr3_nt: TGTGCCAGTGCCAGGGACAGGGCGGATGAGCAGTTCTTC; d_call: TRBD1; j_call: TRBJ2-1; clone_size: -; v_call: TRBV19
cdr3_aa: CASRRQGNTEAFF; cdr3_nt: TGTGCCAGCAGAAGACAGGGAAACACTGAAGCTTTCTTT; d_call: TRBD1; j_call: TRBJ1-1; clone_size: -; v_call: TRBV6-5
cdr3_aa: CASSWTSGTLYEQYF; cdr3_nt: TGTGCCAGCAGCTGGACTAGCGGTACGCTTTACGAGCAGTACTTC; d_call: TRBD2; j_call: TRBJ2-7; clone_size: -; v_call: TRBV6-5